The clone carrying this TCR beta chain has only a few counts. Antigen: not known. Using a J-beta primer mix together with a sample-barcoded 5' primer, a second PCR was run for roughly 6 to 11 cycles. One entry per CDR3 protein results from TCRdb running MiXCR on the 5' RACE reads. The profile shows around 1,000,000 distinct CDR3 sequences, under 40% of them singletons. The CDR3 contains 15 residues. Germline CDR1 reads SGHTA; CDR2 reads FQGNSA. Trimming took off 1 base at V and 6 bases at J, with 13 bases between the two ends. The data derive from a study of blood T cells in healthy people across ages. Study-wide findings and caveats: Higher diversity and more naive CD4+ cells were features of long-lived donors, compared to aged donors. TCR beta diversity per million T cells fell roughly linearly with age.

Those donating, healthy Caucasian individuals from Russia, were aged 6 to 90. V and J are TRBV7-2 and TRBJ2-4; maybe TRBD1 (5 bases). The material sequenced was blood. The TCR comes from a man between 18 and 29 years old in good health. Written as DNA, the CDR3 is TGTGCCAGCAGCTTAGTACAGGCGTTTGGAAACATTCAGTACTTC. Translating gives CASSLVQAFGNIQYF.